This T cell receptor (beta chain) came from a study of CD8 T cells in ankylosing spondylitis (TCRdb year 2017). With respect to the entire study: The study profiled T cell receptor beta repertoires in healthy donors and ankylosing spondylitis patients to find disease-linked TCR variants. Peripheral blood samples were taken, and synovial fluid was additionally collected from ankylosing spondylitis patients. The whole study cohort included over a hundred healthy donors and roughly 24 ankylosing spondylitis patients. Beyond this particular receptor, the publication reports: Significant enrichment of the disease-linked clones was reported in matched synovial fluid samples from ankylosing spondylitis patients. Blood from ankylosing spondylitis patients appeared to be characterized by a TCR beta motif composed of under ten highly homologous amino acid variants. Some motif variants were previously reported in synovial fluid and blood of reactive arthritis patients, suggesting common disease-initiation mechanisms. A CD8+ phenotype was shown by the disease-linked clones, which were found at relatively low frequencies in peripheral blood.

The sequencer listed for this sample is Illumina HiSeq 2500. Quantitative 5'-RACE with molecular barcodes was used to prepare TCR beta libraries. The paper's data handling went like this. Disease-linked TCR variants were identified with a new computational method built on a probabilistic model of VDJ rearrangement. TCRdb's own reprocessing of the public reads used fastp at Q25 and MiXCR and kept productive beta chains. All rows with the same CDR3 protein become a single entry with the most common DNA and genes. The V and J calls shown here were made by TCRdb, not taken from the authors' results. The sample contains 190,000 or so distinct CDR3 sequences, around 13% of them found a single time. The ten most abundant clones make up 16% of the sample. Only a few counts were recorded for this clonotype. Its antigen target is currently unknown. No much larger clone is present one base from it, and per-base qualities are unavailable.

The germline V gene encodes CDR1 SNHLY and CDR2 FYNNEI. At the junction V is shortened by 7 bases and J by 6 bases, with 24 bases in between. The CDR3 runs 17 residues from the cysteine to the phenylalanine. The kept DNA is CDR3 alone, 51 bases in frame from the first base. Input material: blood, either unsorted or a sorted T cell fraction (not recorded which). This receptor was taken from a male donor with ankylosing spondylitis or in good health (not recorded which). This chain joins TRBV2 to TRBJ1-4; the D segment could be TRBD1, given 6 matching bases. The CDR3 protein: CASNAAGLGRGDEKLFF. DNA sequence: TGTGCCAGCAATGCTGCGGGACTGGGTAGGGGGGATGAAAAACTGTTTTTT.